This T cell receptor (beta chain) is from a study of blood T cell repertoires in COVID-19. Study information: The United States, Italy and Spain were the sources of the acute and convalescent COVID-19 samples.

Trimming took off 1 base at V and 1 base at J, with 8 bases between the two ends. CDR1 LGHDT and CDR2 YNNKEL come from the germline V gene (reference sequence). The CDR3 consists of 15 residues. Clones were read by immunoSEQ multiplex PCR, and TCRdb kept only the in-frame ones, dropping some. The table includes some 69,000 clones, 75% to 90% detected once. The clonotype comes from a man at least 80 years old with active or convalescent COVID-19. This rearrangement joins TRBV3-1 (or the pseudogene TRBV3-2) to TRBJ2-4; D call uncertain. Sequencing was performed on peripheral blood. CDR3 amino acids: CASSQVPRAKNIQYF. Written as DNA, the CDR3 is TGTGCCAGCAGCCAAGTCCCCAGGGCCAAAAACATTCAGTACTTC.